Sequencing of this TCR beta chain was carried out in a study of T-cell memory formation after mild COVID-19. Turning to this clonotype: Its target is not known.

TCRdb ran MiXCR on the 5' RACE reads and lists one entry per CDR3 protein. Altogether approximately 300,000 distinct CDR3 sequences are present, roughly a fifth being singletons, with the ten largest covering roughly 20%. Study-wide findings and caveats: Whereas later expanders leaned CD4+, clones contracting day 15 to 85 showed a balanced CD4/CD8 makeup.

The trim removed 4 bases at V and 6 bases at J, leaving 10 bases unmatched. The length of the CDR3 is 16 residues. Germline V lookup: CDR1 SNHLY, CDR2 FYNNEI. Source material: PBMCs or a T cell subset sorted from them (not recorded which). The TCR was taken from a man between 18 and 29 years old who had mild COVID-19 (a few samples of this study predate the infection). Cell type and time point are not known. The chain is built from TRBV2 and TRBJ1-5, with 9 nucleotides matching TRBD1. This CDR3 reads CASSAGQGSLGQPQHF. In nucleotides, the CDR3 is TGTGCCAGCAGTGCTGGACAGGGGAGTTTGGGTCAGCCCCAGCATTTT.